This TCR beta chain was found in a study of cytomegalovirus exposure and HLA in healthy donors (dated by TCRdb to about 2017). Broadly, across the study: According to an earlier analysis of around 600 of the donors, 200 million or so T cells yielded some 110 million unique TCR beta sequences and approximately 300 Gb of sequence data. Both class I and class II loci were covered by HLA typing, at four-digit resolution. Of the approximately 400 genotyped donors, 81% fell in the genetic ancestry cluster associated with self-reported Caucasian donors. A later genetic analysis used genome-wide SNP genotypes for about three fifths of the 666 donors, treating that subset as a discovery cohort. All discovery cohort repertoires had been generated using a single sequencing platform. Among about 400 genotyped donors of the cohort, an average of roughly 230,000 unique TCR beta nucleotide sequences was sequenced per donor, of which 15% to 20% were non-productive. Rather than using new phenotypic data, the later analysis identified candidate immune exposures from TCR beta sequences and from how often those sequences occurred across donors. The study used immunosequencing to profile the T cell repertoires of 666 subjects and linked those repertoires to cytomegalovirus serostatus. A separate validation cohort of approximately 120 different subjects was used in addition to the 666-subject first cohort. An earlier analysis of around 580 of the donors used high-throughput TCR beta sequencing to judge whether each TCR beta V gene segment behaved as functional or pseudogenic. The number of typed donors differed by locus: about 620-640 for A, B, C, DRB1 and DQB1; roughly 510 for DQA1; 606 for DPA1; and some 450 for DPB1. To study patterns of TCR occurrence, a later analysis re-analyzed previously published TCR beta repertoires from around 670 donors and added high-resolution HLA genotyping. To predict cytomegalovirus infection status, the study combined high-throughput TCR immunosequencing, statistical association of individual TCRs with disease status, and machine learning. The aim of the study was to test whether cataloging public T cell receptors could identify signatures of past pathogen exposure. An early release covering approximately 600 HLA-typed donors comprised approximately 290 gigabases of sequencing data and tens of millions of unique TCR sequences. Because of strong linkage in the cohort, a handful of DR-DQ haplotypes were treated as single units for association and clustering. Donor age, sex, ethnicity and CMV serostatus were compiled together with the repertoire data. On the study overall, not on this receptor specifically: A later analysis found that HLA-associated TCR beta chains were more clonally expanded and had lower generation probabilities than equally common non-associated chains. Compared with the 666-donor mean, donors in an Asian-associated ancestry cluster had fewer N-insertions in productive TCRs, according to a later genetic analysis. In this cohort, only TCR beta chains were sequenced, and detectable features were limited by the absence of alpha or paired-chain data. A later analysis found that most CMV-associated TCR beta chains appeared HLA-restricted, with HLA associations seemingly driven largely by CMV exposure. CMV serostatus was the only immune exposure information available for the cohort. V-gene and J-gene trimming of TCR beta chains was associated with a missense DCLRE1C variant in a later genetic analysis, and the association was replicated in an independent cohort. A further reported finding was that TCR beta sequences accurately predicted the HLA-A and HLA-B alleles for most subjects in the first cohort. A cluster of highly shared sequence variants was judged likely to be a technical artifact of the sequencing pipeline. When HLA alleles, especially DR and DQ, strongly co-occurred, attributing TCR associations to individual alleles was difficult. In a later analysis, 15,000 to 20,000 TCR beta sequences were associated with specific HLA alleles at a false discovery rate of 0.05. A later analysis found that TCR association rates varied across HLA loci, with DRB1 alleles showing the most associated TCRs and HLA-C alleles the fewest. Because HLA typing was unavailable for some donors at each locus, only the typed subset was used in association tests. The authors suggested that the approach could potentially be generalized to other disease states and immunological phenotypes. Several of the top co-occurrence clusters appeared to be linked to parvovirus B19, influenza, CMV and Epstein-Barr virus, according to a later analysis. Linkage disequilibrium might explain the correlated functional status among segregating V segments, but an unknown experimental factor could not be excluded. While some public TCRs were present in many individuals, most TCR sequences turned up only very rarely across donors. A total of roughly 160 TCR beta chains were listed by the study as associated with cytomegalovirus. Because the 87-base-pair reads could not distinguish some IMGT-functional V segments, including TRBV6-2 and TRBV6-3, those segments were excluded. The classifier was reported to diagnose cytomegalovirus status with high specificity and sensitivity in both the original cohort and the validation cohort. Roughly uniform sequencing depth across donors was assumed in presence/absence analyses, although this assumption may not hold. In vitro tests confirmed that a few of the cytomegalovirus-associated TCR beta chains recognize cytomegalovirus antigens. Broadly in line with IMGT annotations, most TCR beta V segments showed up in productive rearrangements about 90% or about 30% of the time in an earlier analysis of 450 to 750 of the donors. Because counts were too low, around 18 rarely observed V segments, including chromosome 9 orphons, were left out of the earlier analysis of 587 of the donors.

Worth noting for this clone: It has no known antigen specificity. Per-base qualities were not stored, and no clone one base away is much larger.

CDR1 and CDR2, looked up from the germline V gene, are SGDLS and YYNGEE. From the cysteine up to the phenylalanine, the CDR3 has a length of 14 residues. Left in the record is the CDR3 DNA by itself, 42 bases read in frame from the first base. V trim: 3 bases; J trim: 7 bases; unmatched bases: 6. Preparation of the library involved the immunoSEQ multiplex PCR assay. For the multiplex PCR, a mixture combining 60 forward primers for TCR Vbeta segments and 13 reverse primers for TCR Jbeta segments was used. Amplification of the CDR3 region of rearranged TCR beta genes was performed with a multiplex PCR assay on genomic DNA. On the Illumina HiSeq System, the amplified TCR beta libraries were sequenced as 87-base-pair reads. Processing in the source paper ran as follows. In a later analysis, some 80 million unique TCR beta chains were counted across the 500 to 850 repertoires, and around 10 million of these chains were shared by at least two donors. Raw reads were error-corrected and collapsed into unique sequences by a nearest-neighbor algorithm in which closely related sequences were merged to remove PCR and sequencing errors. Alignment of CDR3 sequences to IMGT reference sequences was used to assign V, D and J gene segments. For a sequence to be retained, at least a six-nucleotide match to both a V gene segment and a J gene segment was required. Rearrangements were classified as productive when the CDR3 lacked stop codons and remained in frame with V and J, and all other rearrangements were classified as non-productive. Following IMGT convention, CDR3 was defined as the stretch from the second conserved V-encoded cysteine up to the conserved J-encoded phenylalanine. The earlier analysis of about 610 of the donors excluded sequences that lacked an unambiguous match to a single V gene segment. An earlier analysis of almost 600 of the donors classified V segments as functional when productive rearrangements were above 56.7% and as segregating when the standard deviation between donors was above 5%. A statistical classification framework was built to diagnose cytomegalovirus status from the catalog of TCR beta chain sequences. In a later analysis, TCR nucleotide sequences were compared against IMGT/GENE-DB human TR gene sequences so that V and J genes could be assigned. A later analysis assigned CDR3 sequences and most-parsimonious VDJ recombination scenarios with the TCRdist pipeline. In a later analysis, each TCR beta chain was defined by its CDR3 amino acid sequence together with its V-gene family, and reads without a unique V-gene family were excluded. A later analysis removed 550 to 650 highly shared, low-generation-probability nucleotide sequences to deal with suspected cross-contamination and a sequencing artifact. In a later analysis, a clonal expansion index for each public chain was calculated from normalized within-repertoire ranks of inferred template counts. Generation probabilities in a later analysis came from a VDJ recombination model fitted to out-of-frame rearrangements, and those results were checked against IGoR. A later analysis scored TCR-TCR, TCR-HLA and TCR-CMV co-occurrence with hypergeometric tests, applying a repertoire-size bias correction to TCR pairs. In a later analysis, false discovery rates were estimated by permuting HLA or CMV assignments 20 times. A later analysis grouped co-occurring TCRs with DBSCAN, adding TCRdist sequence similarity when clustering within HLA-allele-positive subsets. For co-occurrence clustering, repertoires with fewer than 30,000 or more than 120,000 public chains were excluded, along with a handful of repertoires with anomalous nucleotide sharing. TCRdb holds this immuneACCESS table with in-frame rearrangements only. Some clones are missing; in checked studies, unresolved V genes explain under half, and the rest has no known cause. V and J calls and clone size come straight from that table; D and trimming were deduced from the DNA. This sample has 62,000 or so clones in its table, and approximately 83% of those were observed once. Roughly 4.5% of the sample belongs to the ten largest clones.

The cohort comprised fewer than 700 healthy bone marrow donors. At the time of sampling, every cohort member was nominally healthy, though immune exposures that went unrecorded were likely present. The donor tested CMV seronegative and was one of the 352 seronegative cohort members. A peripheral blood sample was provided by each donor, and peripheral blood mononuclear cells were used for TCR beta sequencing. Genomic DNA was extracted from the blood cell samples with the Qiagen DNeasy Blood Extraction Kit. The receptor was isolated from a man aged 30 to 45 in good health and CMV-seronegative. This receptor chain uses TRBV9 and TRBJ2-7; 11 nucleotides in the junction match TRBD1. Sequencing was performed on PBMCs. The encoded CDR3 is CASSEGQGVGEQYF. At the DNA level, the sequence is TGTGCCAGCAGCGAGGGACAGGGGGTGGGGGAGCAGTACTTC.